This T cell receptor (beta chain) was sequenced in a study of shared clonotypes between healthy human individuals. The CDR3 length is 17 residues. V was pared by 1 base and J by 5 bases, with 13 bases of the junction left unmatched. Per germline, CDR1 LGHNA and CDR2 YNFKEQ. Profiling relied on immunoSEQ multiplex PCR, and the TCRdb table lists in-frame clones only, not all of them. The sample has some 1.1 million clones, 77% seen once. The specimen sequenced was memory CD4+ T cells from PBMCs. Subset here: CD45RA-negative fraction. This TCR came from a man younger than 35 in good health. Some clones in this sample may be carry-over from other donors' samples. The chain carries TRBV4-2 and TRBJ2-5; TRBD2 matches at 7 bases. The CDR3 coding sequence is TGTGCCAGCAGCCAAGGGTGGCATGCTGGGGAGGGGGAGACCCAGTACTTC. Translation: CASSQGWHAGEGETQYF.